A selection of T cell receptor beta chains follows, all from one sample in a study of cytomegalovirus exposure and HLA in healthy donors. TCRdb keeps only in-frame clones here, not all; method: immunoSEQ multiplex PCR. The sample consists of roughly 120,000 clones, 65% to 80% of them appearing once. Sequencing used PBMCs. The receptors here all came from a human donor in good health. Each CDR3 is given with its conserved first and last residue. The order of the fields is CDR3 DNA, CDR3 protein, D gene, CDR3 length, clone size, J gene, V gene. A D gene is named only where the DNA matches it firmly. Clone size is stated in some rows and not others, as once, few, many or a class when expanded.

TGTGCCAGCAGTGTTGGACAGGGGAACACTGAAGCTTTCTTT | CASSVGQGNTEAFF | TRBD1 | 14 | - | TRBJ1-1 | TRBV6-1
TGTGCCAGCAGTGAGGGGGCGATTGAAAAACTGTTTTTT | CASSEGAIEKLFF | - | 13 | - | TRBJ1-4 | TRBV25-1
TGTGCCAGCAGTTTAAACAATGAAAACAGTCAGTACTTC | CASSLNNENSQYF | - | 13 | - | TRBJ2-4 | TRBV27
TGTGCCAGCAGCTTACAAGCTAACACCGGGGAGCTGTTTTTT | CASSLQANTGELFF | - | 14 | - | TRBJ2-2 | TRBV11-2
TGTGCCAGCACCACGGTCAGGGCCGGGGAGCTGTTTTTT | CASTTVRAGELFF | - | 13 | - | TRBJ2-2 | TRBV25-1
TGCGCCAGCAGCTCTTCGACACTAGTGAGCTCCTACAATGAGCAGTTCTTC | CASSSSTLVSSYNEQFF | - | 17 | - | TRBJ2-1 | TRBV5-1
TGCGCCAGCAGTGGAGGACAGCCCGGCGGCTCCTACAATGAGCAGTTCTTC | CASSGGQPGGSYNEQFF | - | 17 | - | TRBJ2-1 | TRBV10-1
TGCGCCAGCAGCTTGGATCCGGTACCGAACACCGGGGAGCTGTTTTTT | CASSLDPVPNTGELFF | - | 16 | - | TRBJ2-2 | TRBV5-1
TGTGCCAGCAGTCCGCTGGCGGGAAACGTAGGCGGGGAGCTGTTTTTT | CASSPLAGNVGGELFF | - | 16 | - | TRBJ2-2 | TRBV2
TGTGCCAGCAGTTTGGGGATCGGGACAGACTATAACTATGGCTACACCTTC | CASSLGIGTDYNYGYTF | TRBD1 | 17 | - | TRBJ1-2 | TRBV27
TGTGCCAGTACCCACTCCGGGACAGGGGTTTATCAGCCCCAGCATTTT | CASTHSGTGVYQPQHF | TRBD1 | 16 | - | TRBJ1-5 | TRBV19
TGTGCCAGCAGGGCAGCGTTCAATGAAAAACTGTTTTTT | CASRAAFNEKLFF | - | 13 | - | TRBJ1-4 | TRBV28
TGTGCCAGCAGTCTGGTACAGGGGGCAGATGTCTACACCTTC | CASSLVQGADVYTF | TRBD1 | 14 | - | TRBJ1-2 | TRBV28
TGTGCCAGCAGCCCCCTCCCTAGCGCGGGGCAAGAGACCCAGTACTTC | CASSPLPSAGQETQYF | - | 16 | - | TRBJ2-5 | TRBV28
TGTGCCAGCAGCGAGGGATCCAGCCCCCGGCTTGACATTCAGTACTTC | CASSEGSSPRLDIQYF | - | 16 | - | TRBJ2-4 | TRBV7-8
TGTGCTAGCAGCTTAGGACAGGGGACCGGCGGTACGCAGTATTTT | CASSLGQGTGGTQYF | TRBD1 | 15 | - | TRBJ2-3 | TRBV7-7
TGTGCCAGCAGCTTAGTTACAGAAGGTACCCTTAACACCGGGGAGCTGTTTTTT | CASSLVTEGTLNTGELFF | - | 18 | few | TRBJ2-2 | TRBV11-2
TGCGCCAGCAGCCCGACAGGGGGCGCTGGGGCCAACGTCCTGACTTTC | CASSPTGGAGANVLTF | TRBD1 | 16 | few | TRBJ2-6 | TRBV5-1
TGTGCCAGCCGTCCTGGGGGCGCAGAGACCCAGTACTTC | CASRPGGAETQYF | - | 13 | once | TRBJ2-5 | TRBV6-5
TGTGCCAGCTCACCCGGGAATCAGCCCCAGCATTTT | CASSPGNQPQHF | - | 12 | - | TRBJ1-5 | TRBV18
TGTGCCAGCAGTCTCGGACTAGCGGGGTCCGGGGAGCTGTTTTTT | CASSLGLAGSGELFF | TRBD2 | 15 | - | TRBJ2-2 | TRBV28
TGTGCCAGCAGTGAAGAGGGGAGGAAGGTAGAGACCCAGTACTTC | CASSEEGRKVETQYF | - | 15 | - | TRBJ2-5 | TRBV2